This T cell receptor (beta chain) was documented in a study of T cell responses to AZD1222 COVID-19 vaccine. Study-wide results and limits: Repertoires were collected only later (after the peak T cell response had occurred). Regions left unmutated in variants are reportedly the target of nearly half of spike-specific TCRs. Regions 160-218 and 743-854 dominated among vaccine-associated CD4 TCRs spanning spike. Donors were mostly white British, more females; clonal diversity possibly underestimated.

The data were produced by immunoSEQ multiplex PCR, yet TCRdb's version contains in-frame clones alone and is incomplete. The sample lists 50,000 or so clones; around 89% were seen once. Remarks on this clone: Antigen specificity is unknown.

This CDR3 has 15 amino acids. From germline, CDR1 is MGHRA and CDR2 YSYEKL. J was trimmed by 6 bases and V by 6 bases; bases with no gene match: 11. The sequencing used peripheral blood, collected 28 days after the second AZD1222 dose. The chain employs TRBV4-1 and TRBJ1-2; 9 bases are a match to TRBD1. The TCR comes from an adult who received the AZD1222 COVID-19 vaccine. CDR3 nucleotide sequence: TGCGCCAGCAGGCCACACAGGGGGCGCGGCAATGGCTACACCTTC. Translated: CASRPHRGRGNGYTF.